These 15 T cell receptor beta chains came from one sample sequenced in a study of CD8 T cells in Susac syndrome. Random hexamers were used to reverse transcribe an amount of roughly 0.45 to 1 ug RNA. TCRdb reprocessed the immunoSEQ multiplex PCR reads via MiXCR and lists one record per CDR3 protein. The sample shows about 69,000 distinct CDR3 sequences, about 95% of them seen only once. Sequencing was done on a sample of CD8+ T cells from PBMCs. Receptors were obtained from a human donor in good health.

The chain is built from TRBV2 and TRBJ1-1; weak D call: TRBD1 (6 bases). CDR3 length: 10 residues. V was shortened by 11 bases and J by 5 bases, with 9 bases between the two germline ends. Germline V lookup: CDR1 SNHLY, CDR2 FYNNEI. CDR3 nucleotide sequence: TGTGCCGAGGGGGGGACTGAAGCTTTCTTT. Its translation is CAEGGTEAFF.

The chain couples TRBV4-1 to TRBJ2-1; 9 nucleotides line up with TRBD1. With 2 bases clipped from V and 8 bases from J, the junction kept 10 bases outside the gene matches. The CDR3 has 16 residues. Germline values: CDR1 MGHRA, CDR2 YSYEKL. This chain's CDR3 is CASSQRPGTGSDEQFF. In nucleotides, the CDR3 is TGCGCCAGCAGCCAAAGACCCGGGACAGGGAGTGATGAGCAGTTCTTC.

The chain has TRBV7-2 and TRBJ2-5; 12 positions match TRBD2. Germline assignment: CDR1 SGHTA and CDR2 FQGNSA. V dropped 7 bases and J dropped 5; count of bases not matched to a gene: 8. CDR3 size: 15 residues. CDR3: CASTLTSGGGETQYF. CDR3 sequence (DNA): TGTGCCAGCACCCTGACTAGCGGGGGAGGGGAGACCCAGTACTTC.

The count of this clonotype is one. The chain employs TRBV4-1 and TRBJ2-5; D is perhaps TRBD2 (5 bases). V lost 4 bases and J lost 3, with 12 bases in between. The CDR3 contains 14 residues. Looked up from germline, CDR1 is MGHRA and CDR2 is YSYEKL. The CDR3 is CASSLGWGEETQYF. In nucleotides, the CDR3 is TGCGCCAGCAGCCTTGGCTGGGGAGAAGAGACCCAGTACTTC.

The chain links TRBV16 to TRBJ2-1; D perhaps matches TRBD2 (6 bases). The V gene's germline CDR1 is KGHSY and CDR2 FQNENV. The CDR3 loop spans 11 amino acids. V shed 10 bases and J shed 10 bases, with 14 bases lying between them. The CDR3 DNA sequence: TGTGCCACCTACAAGGAGGGGGAGCAGTTCTTC. Encoded protein: CATYKEGEQFF. Together with reference TRBV16 and TRBJ2-1, the CDR3 gives the full variable domain: GEEVAQTPKHLVRGEGQKAKLYCAPIKGHSYVFWYQQVLKNEFKFLISFQNENVFDETGMPKERFSAKCLPNSPCSLEIQATKLEDSAVYFCATYKEGEQFFGPGTRLTVL.

J is TRBJ1-5 and V is TRBV5-6; D is undetermined. Trimming removed 2 bases at V and 2 bases at J, with 11 bases between. Germline CDR1 reads SGHDT; CDR2 reads YYEEEE. There are 15 residues in the CDR3. CDR3 loop: CASSLSLRGNQPQHF. The DNA for the CDR3 is TGTGCCAGCAGCTTAAGCCTCCGCGGCAATCAGCCCCAGCATTTT.

V usage is TRBV7-9 and J usage is TRBJ2-1; the D is unclear. The CDR3 is 16 amino acids. Germline values: CDR1 SEHNR, CDR2 FQNEAQ (reference sequence). The germline V and J ends were trimmed by 1 base and 6 bases, with 16 bases remaining between them. DNA of the CDR3: TGTGCCAGCAGCTTAGATGAAGGACCCCAGTTCAATGAGCAGTTCTTC. Its translation is CASSLDEGPQFNEQFF.

The J gene is TRBJ2-7, the V gene TRBV3-1; 10 bases map to TRBD2. After removal of 3 bases from V and 0 bases from J, the junction contained 5 bases not matched to a gene. The CDR3 spans 16 residues. CDR1 LGHDT and CDR2 YNNKEL come from the germline V gene (reference sequence). The CDR3 reads CASSHRTSGVSYEQYF. DNA for the CDR3: TGTGCCAGCAGCCACCGGACTAGCGGAGTCTCCTACGAGCAGTACTTC.

CDR3 sequence reads: CASSLEGRVETQYF. The CDR3 bases are TGTGCCAGCAGCTTAGAGGGTAGGGTGGAGACCCAGTACTTC. This chain links TRBV7-2 with TRBJ2-5, with D unresolved. CDR1 and CDR2 from the germline V gene are SGHTA and FQGNSA. The CDR3 has 14 amino acids. V was cut by 1 base and J by 5 bases, with 11 bases left in between.

This chain links TRBV21-1 with TRBJ2-7; the table gives TRBD2 as D, unverified against the DNA. TRBV21-1 corresponds to a pseudogene. The length of the CDR3 is 13 residues. The CDR3 region is CASSKMRRHEQYV. The CDR3 DNA reads as TGTGCCAGCAGCAAAATGAGGAGGCACGAGCAGTACGTC.

This chain joins TRBV7-9 and TRBJ1-1; TRBD1 is a possible D gene (5 bases). The CDR3 has 13 residues. CDR1 and CDR2 (germline): SEHNR, FQNEAQ (reference sequence). V was shortened by 5 bases and J by 6 bases, with 13 bases between the two germline ends. The CDR3 DNA sequence: TGTGCCAGCAGCGACGCAGGGTTATCTGAAGCTTTCTTT. Amino acid sequence: CASSDAGLSEAFF. Supplemented by reference TRBV7-9 and TRBJ1-1, the full variable domain reads DTGVSQNPRHKITKRGQNVTFRCDPISEHNRLYWYRQTLGQGPEFLTYFQNEAQLEKSRLLSDRFSAERPKGSFSTLEIQRTEQGDSAMYLCASSDAGLSEAFFGQGTRLTVV.

The gene calls are TRBV28 and TRBJ2-5; D is undetermined. The CDR3 is 14 residues long. V shed 3 bases and J shed 1 base, with 9 bases lying between them. Germline loops: CDR1 MDHEN, CDR2 SYDVKM. CDR3 nucleotide sequence: TGTGCCAGCAGTTTCCATGGCAGCCAAGAGACCCAGTACTTC. Residues: CASSFHGSQETQYF.

The rearrangement uses TRBV4-1 and TRBJ2-7; 7 positions agree with TRBD2. This CDR3 has 13 amino acids. Per the germline V gene, CDR1 is MGHRA and CDR2 is YSYEKL. J lost 2 bases, V lost 2 bases, and 0 bases had no gene match. The CDR3 sequence is CASSQTSAYEQYF. CDR3 bases: TGCGCCAGCAGCCAAACTAGCGCCTACGAGCAGTACTTC.

The J gene is TRBJ2-7, the V gene TRBV13, with TRBD1 identical over 10 bases. The germline CDR1 and CDR2 sequences are PRHDT and FYEKMQ (reference sequence). The J segment lost 3 bases and the V segment lost 4 bases, leaving 3 bases of the junction unmatched. The CDR3 consists of 14 residues. The CDR3 nucleotides read TGTGCCAGCAGCTACGACAGGGGGCTCTACGAGCAGTACTTC. Translating it yields CASSYDRGLYEQYF.

The chain employs TRBV7-2 and TRBJ1-1; D may be TRBD1 (6 bases). V was trimmed by 5 bases and J by 7 bases, leaving 17 bases between them. CDR3 size: 14 residues. In germline, CDR1 is SGHTA, CDR2 FQGNSA. This CDR3 reads CASSAETGRGEAFF. CDR3 coding DNA: TGTGCCAGCAGCGCCGAGACAGGCCGCGGTGAAGCTTTCTTT.